This entry lists 6 T cell receptor beta chains sequenced from one sample in a study of T-cell reconstitution after alpha-beta-depleted transplantation in children. A TCRbeta library incorporating unique molecular identifiers was prepared. TCRdb reanalysed the PCR reads using MiXCR and keeps one entry per CDR3 protein. The sample gives around 370,000 distinct CDR3 sequences, around 10% of which show up once; around 2.4% is in the top ten. This material consisted of PBMCs from the stem cell graft donor, taken from the stem cell graft. The receptors here all came from a human donor who donated a stem cell graft to a child with acute lymphoblastic leukemia.

The sample holds a few counts of this clonotype. The chain employs TRBV15 and TRBJ1-6; 7 bases are a match to TRBD1. Germline V gene lookup returns CDR1 LNHNV and CDR2 YYDKDF (reference sequence). The CDR3 spans 16 residues. After removal of 0 bases from V and 8 bases from J, the junction contained 7 bases not matched to a gene. For the CDR3, the DNA is TGTGCCACCAGCAGAGATAAGAGGACAGGTGATTCACCCCTCCACTTT. Translated: CATSRDKRTGDSPLHF. The full variable domain, its missing parts supplied by reference TRBV15 and TRBJ1-6, is DAMVIQNPRYQVTQFGKPVTLSCSQTLNHNVMYWYQQKSSQAPKLLFHYYDKDFNNEADTPDNFQSRRPNTSFCFLDIRSPGLGDTAMYLCATSRDKRTGDSPLHFGNGTRLTVT.

This clonotype was recorded many times. The V and J genes are TRBV20-1 and TRBJ1-3; D is unresolved. CDR1 and CDR2 from the germline V gene are DFQATT and SNEGSKA (reference sequence). V gave up 0 bases and J gave up 1 base, with 10 bases separating them. The CDR3 consists of 15 residues. For the CDR3, the DNA is TGCAGTGCTAGAGATTTGATGGGGTCTGGAAACACCATATATTTT. This gives the protein CSARDLMGSGNTIYF.

In this sample, this clonotype turned up a few times. This chain uses TRBV5-1 with TRBJ2-5, with 7 bases aligning to TRBD1. Germline CDR1 SGHRS, CDR2 YFSETQ. This CDR3 contains 14 residues. V shed 0 bases and J 2 bases; nucleotides not matched to a gene: 1. The CDR3 reads CASSLAGQQETQYF. The CDR3 coding sequence is TGCGCCAGCAGCTTGGCGGGACAGCAAGAGACCCAGTACTTC.

The rearrangement joins TRBV4-1 to TRBJ2-3; TRBD2 aligns across 11 bases. CDR3 length equals 14 residues. The germline V gene encodes CDR1 MGHRA and CDR2 YSYEKL. V dropped 7 bases and J dropped 3; count of bases not matched to a gene: 3. This CDR3 reads CASTRLAGTDTQYF. The CDR3, as DNA: TGCGCCAGCACTCGACTAGCGGGAACAGATACGCAGTATTTT.

This clonotype was picked up many times. V is TRBV29-1 and J is TRBJ2-1, with 14 nucleotides matching TRBD2. Losses at the gene ends were 7 bases for V and 0 bases for J; bases not matched to a gene: 8. The germline V gene has CDR1 SQVTM and CDR2 ANQGSEA. The CDR3 has 17 residues. The CDR3 reads CSAPGTSGSNSYNEQFF. Written as DNA, the CDR3 is TGCAGCGCCCCCGGGACTAGCGGGAGCAACTCCTACAATGAGCAGTTCTTC.

The table lists this clonotype with many counts. The V call is TRBV6-4, the J call TRBJ2-5, with TRBD1 identical over 12 bases. Germline V lookup: CDR1 MRHNA, CDR2 SNTAGT. V gave up 3 bases and J gave up 4 bases; unmatched junction bases: 0. CDR3 size: 14 residues. The DNA of the CDR3 is TGTGCCAGCAGTGAGGGACAGGGGGCAGAGACCCAGTACTTC. Its protein product is CASSEGQGAETQYF.